This T cell receptor beta chain was retrieved from a study of shared clonotypes between healthy human individuals. Only in-frame clones appear in the TCRdb table, and some are missing; sequencing was by immunoSEQ multiplex PCR. The sample has over a million clones; 65% to 75% are singletons. As concerns this clone: Its antigen is currently unknown.

General observations from the study: Clonotype sharing among donors was expected to depend on sequencing depth. Having only a few donors restricted how much genetic and exposure-history diversity was captured.

This CDR3 is built from 11 residues. Germline lookup yields CDR1 GTSNPN and CDR2 SVGIG (reference sequence). The source material was memory CD4+ T cells sorted from blood. The sample's subset: CD45RA-negative fraction. V is TRBV30 and J is TRBJ2-5; D is possibly TRBD1 or TRBD2 (5 bases each). The J call is doubtful: the DNA matches TRBJ2-7 better. The sequence was collected from a man younger than 35 in good health. The CDR3 DNA sequence: TGTGCCTGGGGGACCACCTACGAGCAGTACTTC. Translation: CAWGTTYEQYF.